In this sample, the clone carrying this TCR beta chain turned up a few times. Its antigen remains unknown. This record comes from a study of blood T cells in healthy people across ages. A J-beta primer mix and a sample-barcoded 5' primer were used in a second PCR of roughly 7 to 12 cycles. One entry per CDR3 protein results from TCRdb running MiXCR on the 5' RACE reads. The sample includes some 800,000 distinct CDR3 sequences, around two fifths of them seen just once. V lost 5 bases and J lost 9, with 11 bases in between. In germline, CDR1 is SGHTA, CDR2 FQGNSA. This CDR3 is 12 amino acids long. Study-level results: A roughly linear fall in TCR beta diversity per million T cells was seen with increasing age.

Sequences were obtained from blood. The chain employs TRBV7-2 and TRBJ2-1, with a tentative D call TRBD1 (5 bases). The receptor's source is a man aged 60 to 75 in good health. CDR3 region: CASSGPGAEQFF. CDR3 DNA: TGTGCCAGCAGCGGTCCTGGGGCTGAGCAGTTCTTC. Using reference TRBV7-2 and TRBJ2-1 for the parts outside the CDR3, the full variable domain is GAGVSQSPSNKVTEKGKDVELRCDPISGHTALYWYRQSLGQGLEFLIYFQGNSAPDKSGLPSDRFSAERTGGSVSTLTIQRTQQEDSAVYLCASSGPGAEQFFGPGTRLTVL.